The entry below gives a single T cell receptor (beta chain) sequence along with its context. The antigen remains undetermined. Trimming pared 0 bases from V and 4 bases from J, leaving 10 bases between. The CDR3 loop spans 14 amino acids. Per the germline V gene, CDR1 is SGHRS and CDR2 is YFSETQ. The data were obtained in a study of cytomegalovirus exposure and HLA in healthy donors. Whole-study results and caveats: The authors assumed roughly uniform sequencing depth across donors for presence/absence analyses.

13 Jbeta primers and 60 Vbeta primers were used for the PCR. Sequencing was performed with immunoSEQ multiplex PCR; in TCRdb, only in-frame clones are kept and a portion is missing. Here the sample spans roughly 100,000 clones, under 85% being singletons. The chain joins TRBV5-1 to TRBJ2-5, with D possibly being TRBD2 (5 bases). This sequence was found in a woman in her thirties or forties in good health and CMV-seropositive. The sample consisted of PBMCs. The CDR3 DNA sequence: TGCGCCAGCAGCTTGGTACCTCGGGGAGAGACCCAGTACTTC. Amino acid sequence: CASSLVPRGETQYF.